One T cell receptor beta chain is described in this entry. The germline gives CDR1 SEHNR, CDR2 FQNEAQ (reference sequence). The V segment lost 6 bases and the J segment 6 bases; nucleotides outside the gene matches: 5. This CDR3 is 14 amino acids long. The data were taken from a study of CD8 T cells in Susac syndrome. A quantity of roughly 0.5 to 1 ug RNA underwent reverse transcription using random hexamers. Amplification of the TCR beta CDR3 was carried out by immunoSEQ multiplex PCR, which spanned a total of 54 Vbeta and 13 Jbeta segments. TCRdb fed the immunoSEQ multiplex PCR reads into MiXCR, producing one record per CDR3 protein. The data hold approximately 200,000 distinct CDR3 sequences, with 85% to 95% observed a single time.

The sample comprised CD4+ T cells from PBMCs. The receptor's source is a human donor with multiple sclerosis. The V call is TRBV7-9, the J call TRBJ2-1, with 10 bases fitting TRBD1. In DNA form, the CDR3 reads TGTGCCAGCAGTAGGGACAGGGGAGGCAATGAGCAGTTCTTC. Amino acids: CASSRDRGGNEQFF.